Listed below are T cell receptor beta chains from one sample, sequenced in a study of T cells in Graves' hyperthyroidism and ophthalmopathy. MiXCR was run by TCRdb on the multiplex PCR reads, yielding one entry per CDR3 protein. The sample has some 560,000 distinct CDR3 sequences, about 15% seen once. Sequenced material: blood. The receptors were sampled from a middle-aged woman with Graves' hyperthyroidism. Both conserved end residues are part of each CDR3. The D gene is left open where the match is weak. A clone size is listed for some rows: how often the clone was seen (once, few, many), or a class if it is expanded.

J gene: TRBJ1-5
V gene: TRBV2
clone size: many
D gene: -
CDR3 DNA: TGTGCCAGCAGTGTCGGCAGGCCTGAGCAGCCCCAGCATTTT
CDR3 protein: CASSVGRPEQPQHF

J gene: TRBJ2-3
V gene: TRBV20-1
clone size: many
D gene: -
CDR3 DNA: TGCAGTGCTACTTCAACCGGGACACGGGCAGATACGCAGTATTTT
CDR3 protein: CSATSTGTRADTQYF

J gene: TRBJ2-7
V gene: TRBV28
clone size: few
D gene: TRBD2
CDR3 DNA: TGTGCCAGTAAGCGGGACCTCTCCTACGAGCAGTACTTC
CDR3 protein: CASKRDLSYEQYF

J gene: TRBJ1-1
V gene: TRBV19
clone size: few
D gene: TRBD1
CDR3 DNA: TGTGCCAGTAGTATAGGTTGGGACAGCCCCGCGGCTTTCTTT
CDR3 protein: CASSIGWDSPAAFF

J gene: TRBJ2-2
V gene: TRBV3-1
clone size: many
D gene: -
CDR3 DNA: TGTGCCAGCAGCCAAGTTCTAGCGTTAGGAGGAAGCGGGGAGCTGTTTTTT
CDR3 protein: CASSQVLALGGSGELFF

J gene: TRBJ2-2
V gene: TRBV10-2
clone size: many
D gene: -
CDR3 DNA: TGCGCCAGCAGGCGACAGGGAGGGATGAACACCGGGGAGCTGTTTTTT
CDR3 protein: CASRRQGGMNTGELFF

J gene: TRBJ1-1
V gene: TRBV9
clone size: many
D gene: -
CDR3 DNA: TGTGCCAGCAGCCCCCAGTCAGGTCTCATGAACACTGAAGCTTTCTTT
CDR3 protein: CASSPQSGLMNTEAFF

J gene: TRBJ2-5
V gene: TRBV20-1
clone size: -
D gene: TRBD2
CDR3 DNA: TGCAGTGCTAGAAACCTAGCGGGAGGAGAGACCCAGTACTTC
CDR3 protein: CSARNLAGGETQYF

J gene: TRBJ1-2
V gene: TRBV28
clone size: once
D gene: -
CDR3 DNA: TGTGCCAGCACCCTCGGGAGGGGCGGCTATGGCTACACCTTC
CDR3 protein: CASTLGRGGYGYTF

J gene: TRBJ1-2
V gene: TRBV28
clone size: many
D gene: -
CDR3 DNA: TGTGCCAGCAGTTTGGGAGGGGAAAACTATGGCTACACCTTC
CDR3 protein: CASSLGGENYGYTF

J gene: TRBJ2-3
V gene: TRBV11-2
clone size: -
D gene: TRBD2
CDR3 DNA: TGTGCCAGCAGCTTAGACCACCGGACTAGCGGGAGGGCCGGAGATACGCAGTATTTT
CDR3 protein: CASSLDHRTSGRAGDTQYF

J gene: TRBJ1-2
V gene: TRBV5-1
clone size: many
D gene: -
CDR3 DNA: TGCGCCAGCAGCTTACCTCCCCCTGACTGGTTGGGCTACACCTTC
CDR3 protein: CASSLPPPDWLGYTF

J gene: TRBJ2-3
V gene: TRBV5-1
clone size: -
D gene: TRBD2
CDR3 DNA: TGTGCCAGCAGCACACCGACTAGCGGAATCACAGATACGCAGTATTTT
CDR3 protein: CASSTPTSGITDTQYF

J gene: TRBJ1-2
V gene: TRBV5-1
clone size: -
D gene: TRBD1
CDR3 DNA: TGCGCCAGCAGCGCCAACCCGGGACAGGGGGATGGTTACTATGGCTACACCTTC
CDR3 protein: CASSANPGQGDGYYGYTF

J gene: TRBJ1-1
V gene: TRBV24-1
clone size: -
D gene: -
CDR3 DNA: TGTGCCACCAGTGACAGTCCCGGGGGGAACACTGAAGCTTTCTTT
CDR3 protein: CATSDSPGGNTEAFF

J gene: TRBJ2-3
V gene: TRBV5-1
clone size: few
D gene: -
CDR3 DNA: TGCGCCAGCAGCTTGGAACAGGCCTTCACAGATACGCAGTATTTT
CDR3 protein: CASSLEQAFTDTQYF

J gene: TRBJ1-1
V gene: TRBV28
clone size: many
D gene: -
CDR3 DNA: TGTGCCAGCAGTTTACTCCGGCTCGGCACTGAAGCTTTCTTT
CDR3 protein: CASSLLRLGTEAFF